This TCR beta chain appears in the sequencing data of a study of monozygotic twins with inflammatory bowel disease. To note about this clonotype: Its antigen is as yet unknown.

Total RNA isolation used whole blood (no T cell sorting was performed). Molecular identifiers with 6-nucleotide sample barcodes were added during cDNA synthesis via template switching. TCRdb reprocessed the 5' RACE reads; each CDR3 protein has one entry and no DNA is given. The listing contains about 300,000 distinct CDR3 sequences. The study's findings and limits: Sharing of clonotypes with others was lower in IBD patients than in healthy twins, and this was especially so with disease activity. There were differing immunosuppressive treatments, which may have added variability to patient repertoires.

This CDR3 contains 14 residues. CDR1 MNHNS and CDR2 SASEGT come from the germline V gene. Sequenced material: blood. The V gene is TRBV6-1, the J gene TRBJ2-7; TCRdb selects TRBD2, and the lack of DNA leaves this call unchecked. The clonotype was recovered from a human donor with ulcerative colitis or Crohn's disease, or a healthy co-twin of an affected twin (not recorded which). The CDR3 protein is CASRSGGGSYEQYF.